The table lists the clone carrying this T cell receptor beta chain with a few counts. What it binds is unknown. The V gene end was trimmed by 5 bases and the J gene end by 6 bases; junction bases not matched to a gene: 7. Germline-derived CDR1 and CDR2 are LNHDA and SQIVND (reference sequence). There are 15 residues in the CDR3. PCR was performed using 60 Vbeta and 13 Jbeta primers. Profiling relied on immunoSEQ multiplex PCR, and the TCRdb table lists in-frame clones only, not all of them. The repertoire holds about 120,000 clones, 70% to 85% seen once, with 11% in the top ten. The data stem from a study of cytomegalovirus exposure and HLA in healthy donors. Whole-study results and caveats: Reported findings show TCR beta sequences accurately forecast HLA-A and HLA-B alleles in most subjects. Association of approximately 18,000 TCR beta sequences with HLA alleles was found at 0.05 false discovery rate in a later analysis. Evidence from a later analysis indicated that most CMV-associated TCR beta chains looked HLA-restricted.

The material sequenced was PBMCs. The chain is built from TRBV19 and TRBJ2-2, with 9 nucleotides matching TRBD1. This receptor was taken from a woman aged 50 to 65 in good health and CMV-seropositive. CDR3 sequence: CASSAGQGRPGELFF. The CDR3 DNA is TGTGCCAGTAGTGCCGGACAGGGGCGCCCCGGGGAGCTGTTTTTT.